The 21 T cell receptor beta chains listed next were all sequenced from one sample in a study of blood T cell repertoires in COVID-19. Measured with immunoSEQ multiplex PCR; TCRdb has only the in-frame clones, and not every one. Of 200,000 to 250,000 clones in the sample, around four fifths were seen once. Specimen: PBMCs or T cells enriched from blood (not recorded which). These receptors originate from a woman aged 50 to 60 who had been exposed to COVID-19.

The V gene is TRBV19, the J gene TRBJ2-1, with TRBD1 matching 12 bases. Germline V gene sequence: CDR1 LNHDA, CDR2 SQIVND (reference sequence). The CDR3 is made up of 15 amino acids. V shed 5 bases, J shed 8 bases, and the junction held 7 bases outside the gene matches. The CDR3 DNA follows: TGTGCCAGTAGTCGAGCGGGACAGGGGGCACATGAGCAGTTCTTC. It yields the protein CASSRAGQGAHEQFF.

The chain combines TRBV28 with TRBJ2-4, with D perhaps matching TRBD2 (5 bases). V was pared by 2 bases and J by 1 base, with 9 bases between. The CDR3 has 15 amino acids. Germline CDR1 MDHEN, CDR2 SYDVKM. The CDR3, as DNA: TGTGCCAGCAGTTTAAAGGGCGGGGCCAAAAACATTCAGTACTTC. Translated, it gives CASSLKGGAKNIQYF. Based on the CDR3 plus reference TRBV28 and TRBJ2-4, the full variable domain is DVKVTQSSRYLVKRTGEKVFLECVQDMDHENMFWYRQDPGLGLRLIYFSYDVKMKEKGDIPEGYSVSREKKERFSLILESASTNQTSMYLCASSLKGGAKNIQYFGAGTRLSVL.

This chain uses TRBV7-9 with TRBJ2-2, with TRBD2 matching 7 bases. The V segment lost 1 base and the J segment 6 bases; nucleotides outside the gene matches: 8. Germline V gene lookup returns CDR1 SEHNR and CDR2 FQNEAQ (reference sequence). The CDR3 loop spans 16 amino acids. The CDR3 DNA is TGTGCCAGCAGCTTAGTTATTCCCCGGGGGGCCGGGGAGCTGTTTTTT. Translating it yields CASSLVIPRGAGELFF. The variable domain in full, completed from reference TRBV7-9 and TRBJ2-2, reads DTGVSQNPRHKITKRGQNVTFRCDPISEHNRLYWYRQTLGQGPEFLTYFQNEAQLEKSRLLSDRFSAERPKGSFSTLEIQRTEQGDSAMYLCASSLVIPRGAGELFFGEGSRLTVL.

V gene TRBV7-9 combines with J gene TRBJ2-6; D not resolved. This CDR3 has 16 residues. V shed 3 bases and J shed 2 bases, with 11 bases lying between them. Per the germline V gene, CDR1 is SEHNR and CDR2 is FQNEAQ (reference sequence). The CDR3 DNA sequence: TGTGCCAGCAGCTTTGTTCACGGTGCTGGGGCCAACGTCCTGACTTTC. It translates to CASSFVHGAGANVLTF. Full variable domain (rest looked up from reference TRBV7-9 and TRBJ2-6): DTGVSQNPRHKITKRGQNVTFRCDPISEHNRLYWYRQTLGQGPEFLTYFQNEAQLEKSRLLSDRFSAERPKGSFSTLEIQRTEQGDSAMYLCASSFVHGAGANVLTFGAGSRLTVL.

This clone was seen more than once but under ten times. This rearrangement joins TRBV7-2 to TRBJ2-1; D may be TRBD1 (6 bases). The ends were cut back, 5 bases at V and 0 bases at J, with 11 bases in the middle. This CDR3 is built from 15 residues. The germline V gene encodes CDR1 SGHTA and CDR2 FQGNSA. Written as DNA, the CDR3 is TGTGCCAGCAGCCCGGACAGAAGCTCCTACAATGAGCAGTTCTTC. This sequence encodes CASSPDRSSYNEQFF.

This chain uses TRBV24-1 with TRBJ2-2; D might be TRBD1 (5 bases). The CDR3 runs 13 residues. V was cut by 5 bases and J by 6 bases, with 9 bases left in between. Germline lookup yields CDR1 KGHDR and CDR2 SFDVKD. CDR3 region: CATSGAGPGELFF. Written as DNA, the CDR3 is TGTGCCACCAGTGGAGCAGGGCCCGGGGAGCTGTTTTTT.

This clone showed up just once. The chain links TRBV28 to TRBJ2-7; maybe TRBD1 (6 bases). Deletions cut 6 bases from V and 0 bases from J, with 12 bases between. Germline V gene lookup returns CDR1 MDHEN and CDR2 SYDVKM. CDR3 length: 14 amino acids. CDR3: CASRTLGASYEQYF. CDR3 sequence (DNA): TGTGCCAGCAGGACCCTGGGGGCCTCCTACGAGCAGTACTTC. The full variable domain, with the rest looked up from reference TRBV28 and TRBJ2-7, is DVKVTQSSRYLVKRTGEKVFLECVQDMDHENMFWYRQDPGLGLRLIYFSYDVKMKEKGDIPEGYSVSREKKERFSLILESASTNQTSMYLCASRTLGASYEQYFGPGTRLTVT.

V usage is TRBV28 and J usage is TRBJ2-5; 8 bases align to TRBD2. Germline loops: CDR1 MDHEN, CDR2 SYDVKM. The V gene end was trimmed by 5 bases and the J gene end by 5 bases; junction bases not matched to a gene: 10. The CDR3 is 15 residues long. CDR3 amino acids: CASSPVRGGRETQYF. The CDR3 region has the DNA TGTGCCAGCAGTCCTGTACGGGGGGGCAGGGAGACCCAGTACTTC.

This rearrangement joins TRBV28 to TRBJ1-1, with a weak D call TRBD1 (6 bases). The CDR3 is 13 residues long. The V end lost 6 bases, the J end lost 2 bases, and 10 bases lay between the germline ends. Per the germline V gene, CDR1 is MDHEN and CDR2 is SYDVKM. As DNA, the CDR3 is TGTGCCAGCAGATCCAGGGGCAACACTGAAGCTTTCTTT. Translated: CASRSRGNTEAFF.

In nucleotides, the CDR3 is TGTGCCAGCAGCGTGGGGGGTAGACAGAACACTGAAGCTTTCTTT. It is translated as CASSVGGRQNTEAFF. V is TRBV9 and J is TRBJ1-1, with a weak D call TRBD1 (5 bases). Germline V CDR1 and CDR2: SGDLS, YYNGEE. The V end lost 2 bases, the J end lost 1 base, and 12 bases lay between the germline ends. CDR3 size: 15 residues.

The V call is TRBV5-1, the J call TRBJ2-5, with TRBD2 identical over 8 bases. V was clipped by 5 bases and J by 4 bases; unmatched bases: 10. Germline assignment: CDR1 SGHRS and CDR2 YFSETQ. This CDR3 has 15 amino acids. This CDR3 is CASRRGGPQGETQYF. CDR3 bases: TGCGCCAGCAGACGGGGGGGACCTCAGGGAGAGACCCAGTACTTC.

The rearrangement joins TRBV25-1 to TRBJ2-1; 8 bases agree with TRBD2. V lost 3 bases and J lost 0; bases outside the gene matches: 4. The CDR3 is made up of 16 amino acids. The germline gives CDR1 MGHDK, CDR2 SYGVNS. The CDR3 DNA is TGTGCCAGCAGTGACTTCGGGGGGGCCTCCTACAATGAGCAGTTCTTC. Residues: CASSDFGGASYNEQFF.

The V gene is TRBV24-1, the J gene TRBJ2-4; maybe TRBD1 (6 bases). With 3 bases removed from V and 2 bases from J, the gap between germline ends came to 10 bases. From germline, CDR1 is KGHDR and CDR2 SFDVKD. The CDR3 has 15 residues. The CDR3, as DNA: TGTGCCACCAGTGATCCTCAGGGGCCCAAAAACATTCAGTACTTC. This gives the protein CATSDPQGPKNIQYF.

V and J are TRBV5-1 and TRBJ1-1, with 7 nucleotides matching TRBD1. The germline gives CDR1 SGHRS, CDR2 YFSETQ. V trimming: 6 bases; J trimming: 6 bases; junction bases outside the gene matches: 11. The CDR3 loop spans 14 amino acids. Here the CDR3 reads CASNIGGESPEAFF. The CDR3 DNA follows: TGCGCCAGCAACATAGGGGGCGAGTCCCCTGAAGCTTTCTTT. Combining the CDR3 with reference TRBV5-1 and TRBJ1-1 gives the whole variable domain KAGVTQTPRYLIKTRGQQVTLSCSPISGHRSVSWYQQTPGQGLQFLFEYFSETQRNKGNFPGRFSGRQFSNSRSEMNVSTLELGDSALYLCASNIGGESPEAFFGQGTRLTVV.

The chain is built from TRBV27 and TRBJ2-1; weak D call: TRBD2 (7 bases). Between the trimmed V and J ends, which lost 4 bases and 10 bases, there was a span of 23 bases. The CDR3 extends over 16 amino acids. Germline V gene data show CDR1 as MNHEY and CDR2 as SMNVEV (reference sequence). The CDR3 region has the DNA TGTGCCAGCAGTTCCTTCGGGGGGCAGGGGCTTAACGAGCAGTTCTTC. Its protein product is CASSSFGGQGLNEQFF.

V usage is TRBV6-5 and J usage is TRBJ2-7; 10 bases are a match to TRBD2. CDR3 length: 15 residues. Germline V gene sequence: CDR1 MNHEY, CDR2 SVGAGI. V shed 6 bases and J 2 bases; nucleotides not matched to a gene: 7. The chain's CDR3 is CASSVVSGGPYEQYF. CDR3 DNA: TGTGCCAGCAGCGTAGTTAGCGGGGGGCCCTACGAGCAGTACTTC.

The rearrangement joins TRBV5-1 to TRBJ1-3, with 7 bases that match TRBD1. The CDR3 length is 16 residues. Germline trimming cut 0 bases from V and 0 bases from J; bases unmatched to any gene: 3. Germline-derived CDR1 and CDR2 are SGHRS and YFSETQ. Here the CDR3 DNA reads TGCGCCAGCAGCTTGGAGGGGGCGCGCTCTGGAAACACCATATATTTT. Amino acids: CASSLEGARSGNTIYF.

The J gene is TRBJ1-2, the V gene TRBV2, with D possibly TRBD1 on 5 matching bases. The CDR3 consists of 18 residues. The V end lost 0 bases, the J end lost 5 bases, and 22 bases lay between the germline ends. In germline, CDR1 is SNHLY, CDR2 FYNNEI. CDR3 amino acids: CASSEAGLHSRGRYGYTF. CDR3 nucleotide sequence: TGTGCCAGCAGTGAAGCGGGGCTCCACAGCCGGGGGAGGTATGGCTACACCTTC.

V usage is TRBV2 and J usage is TRBJ1-2, with TRBD1 matching 8 bases. Germline V gene sequence: CDR1 SNHLY, CDR2 FYNNEI. V trimming: 8 bases; J trimming: 7 bases; junction bases outside the gene matches: 12. The CDR3 loop spans 14 amino acids. The CDR3 is CASRSGTGMGGYTF. The DNA of the CDR3 is TGTGCCAGCCGCTCCGGGACAGGTATGGGTGGCTACACCTTC.

This chain's CDR3 is CSVGLIEAFF. In nucleotides, the CDR3 is TGCAGCGTTGGCCTAATTGAAGCTTTCTTT. This chain joins TRBV29-1 and TRBJ1-1; D is uncertain. This CDR3 region has 10 residues. Trimming pared 4 bases from V and 7 bases from J, leaving 7 bases between. Germline V CDR1 and CDR2: SQVTM, ANQGSEA.

In the case of this clone: The identical CDR3 is also encoded by other nucleotide sequences in the sample. CDR3 protein: CASSLVPGEAFF. CDR3 nucleotides: TGTGCCAGCAGTTTAGTCCCAGGGGAAGCTTTCTTT. The rearrangement links TRBV12-3 or TRBV12-4 to TRBJ1-1; the D gene is possibly TRBD1 (5 bases). V was shortened by 1 base and J by 8 bases, with 8 bases between the two germline ends. CDR3 length: 12 amino acids.